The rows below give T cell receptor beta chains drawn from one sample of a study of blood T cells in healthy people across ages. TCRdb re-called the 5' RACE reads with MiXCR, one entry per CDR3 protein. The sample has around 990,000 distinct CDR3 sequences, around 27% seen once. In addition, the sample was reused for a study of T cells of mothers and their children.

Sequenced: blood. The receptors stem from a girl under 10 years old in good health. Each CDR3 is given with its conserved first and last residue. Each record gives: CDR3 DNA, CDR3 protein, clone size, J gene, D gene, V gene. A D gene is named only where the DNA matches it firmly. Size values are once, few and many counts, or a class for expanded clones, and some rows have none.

cdr3_nt: TGCAGTGCTAGAGTCCGTACCGGGGCAAACAATGAGCAGTTCTTC
cdr3_aa: CSARVRTGANNEQFF
clone_size: NA
j_call: TRBJ2-1
d_call: NA
v_call: TRBV20-1

cdr3_nt: TGCAGTGCTAGGCCTTGGACAACGAACACTGAAGCTTTCTTT
cdr3_aa: CSARPWTTNTEAFF
clone_size: few
j_call: TRBJ1-1
d_call: NA
v_call: TRBV20-1

cdr3_nt: TGCAGCGTGACGGGACAGGGGACCTACAATGAGCAGTTCTTC
cdr3_aa: CSVTGQGTYNEQFF
clone_size: few
j_call: TRBJ2-1
d_call: TRBD1
v_call: TRBV29-1

cdr3_nt: TGTGCCAGCAATGGGGCTCCCTACAATGAGCAGTTCTTC
cdr3_aa: CASNGAPYNEQFF
clone_size: once
j_call: TRBJ2-1
d_call: NA
v_call: TRBV6-1

cdr3_nt: TGTGCCAGTGGGGACGGGGGAGCCGGAAACATTCGGTACTTC
cdr3_aa: CASGDGGAGNIRYF
clone_size: NA
j_call: TRBJ2-4
d_call: NA
v_call: TRBV7-9

cdr3_nt: TGTGCCAGCAGTAGTCACATTGGGACCCAGTACTTC
cdr3_aa: CASSSHIGTQYF
clone_size: few
j_call: TRBJ2-5
d_call: NA
v_call: TRBV7-2

cdr3_nt: TGTGCCAGCAGTTTGGGCGCGGGTTACGGCGAGCAGTACTTC
cdr3_aa: CASSLGAGYGEQYF
clone_size: NA
j_call: TRBJ2-7
d_call: NA
v_call: TRBV12-3/TRBV12-4

cdr3_nt: TGTGCCAGCAGCTCAGTCATCGGGACAGGAGAAACCGGGGAGCTGTTTTTT
cdr3_aa: CASSSVIGTGETGELFF
clone_size: NA
j_call: TRBJ2-2
d_call: TRBD1
v_call: TRBV7-9

cdr3_nt: TGCAGCGCAACCCAGAGCTACAATGAGCAGTTCTTC
cdr3_aa: CSATQSYNEQFF
clone_size: few
j_call: TRBJ2-1
d_call: NA
v_call: TRBV29-1

cdr3_nt: TGTGCCACCAGCGGGGACAGCCGCACAGATACGCAGTATTTT
cdr3_aa: CATSGDSRTDTQYF
clone_size: NA
j_call: TRBJ2-3
d_call: TRBD1
v_call: TRBV24-1

cdr3_nt: TGTGCCAGCAGACAAGGACTAGCGGGGGACAATCAGTTCTTC
cdr3_aa: CASRQGLAGDNQFF
clone_size: NA
j_call: TRBJ2-1
d_call: TRBD2
v_call: TRBV2

cdr3_nt: TGTGCCAGCAGTCGGGGAATTTCGGGAGACGGCTACACCTTC
cdr3_aa: CASSRGISGDGYTF
clone_size: NA
j_call: TRBJ1-2
d_call: NA
v_call: TRBV6-5

cdr3_nt: TGCAGCGTACAGGGCCATGGCTACACCTTC
cdr3_aa: CSVQGHGYTF
clone_size: NA
j_call: TRBJ1-2
d_call: NA
v_call: TRBV29-1

cdr3_nt: TGCAGTGCTAAGGGAAGCTCCTACAATGAGCAGTTCTTC
cdr3_aa: CSAKGSSYNEQFF
clone_size: few
j_call: TRBJ2-1
d_call: NA
v_call: TRBV20-1

cdr3_nt: TGCAGTGCTCCAAAGGAGGCGATGAACACTGAAGCTTTCTTT
cdr3_aa: CSAPKEAMNTEAFF
clone_size: NA
j_call: TRBJ1-1
d_call: NA
v_call: TRBV20-1

cdr3_nt: TGTGCCAGCAGTCCCCAGCCCCGCGTGACAGGGGGGATAGATACGCAGTATTTT
cdr3_aa: CASSPQPRVTGGIDTQYF
clone_size: NA
j_call: TRBJ2-3
d_call: TRBD1
v_call: TRBV27

cdr3_nt: TGTGCCAGCTCCTGGACTATGGCAGCCTCTCAAGAGACCCAGTACTTC
cdr3_aa: CASSWTMAASQETQYF
clone_size: NA
j_call: TRBJ2-5
d_call: NA
v_call: TRBV6-1

cdr3_nt: TGCAGTGCTAGAGTACAGGCAGGAGGCTACACCTTC
cdr3_aa: CSARVQAGGYTF
clone_size: once
j_call: TRBJ1-2
d_call: NA
v_call: TRBV20-1

cdr3_nt: TGTGCCAGCAGTTTAGTGGACGGCTACGAGCAGTACTTC
cdr3_aa: CASSLVDGYEQYF
clone_size: few
j_call: TRBJ2-7
d_call: NA
v_call: TRBV28

cdr3_nt: TGTGCCAGCAGTTACGGCACAGGGAAGAACACCGGGGAGCTGTTTTTT
cdr3_aa: CASSYGTGKNTGELFF
clone_size: NA
j_call: TRBJ2-2
d_call: NA
v_call: TRBV6-5

cdr3_nt: TGTGCCAGCAGTTTGAGCAGGGGAAGCACTGAAGCTTTCTTT
cdr3_aa: CASSLSRGSTEAFF
clone_size: NA
j_call: TRBJ1-1
d_call: NA
v_call: TRBV28

cdr3_nt: TGTGCCAGCAGAAGAGCGGGACTCTCCTACGAGCAGTACTTC
cdr3_aa: CASRRAGLSYEQYF
clone_size: NA
j_call: TRBJ2-7
d_call: TRBD2
v_call: TRBV12-3/TRBV12-4

cdr3_nt: TGCGGCGTTTGGCCGGACAGGGATAACTATGGCTACACCTTC
cdr3_aa: CGVWPDRDNYGYTF
clone_size: NA
j_call: TRBJ1-2
d_call: TRBD1
v_call: TRBV29-1

cdr3_nt: TGCAGCGTCGGGACTAGCGGGAGAGTCTATGAGCAGTTCTTC
cdr3_aa: CSVGTSGRVYEQFF
clone_size: NA
j_call: TRBJ2-1
d_call: TRBD2
v_call: TRBV29-1

cdr3_nt: TGTGCCAGCAGCGTCCAGGGATCCACAGATACGCAGTATTTT
cdr3_aa: CASSVQGSTDTQYF
clone_size: NA
j_call: TRBJ2-3
d_call: NA
v_call: TRBV9

cdr3_nt: TGTGCCAGCAGCCCTCTTATGGCTGTGAACTATGGCTACACTTTC
cdr3_aa: CASSPLMAVNYGYTF
clone_size: NA
j_call: TRBJ1-2
d_call: NA
v_call: TRBV14

cdr3_nt: TGTGCCAGCAGCGTAGGTTCGAGCCCAGTCACAGATACGCAGTATTTT
cdr3_aa: CASSVGSSPVTDTQYF
clone_size: once
j_call: TRBJ2-3
d_call: NA
v_call: TRBV9

cdr3_nt: TGTGCCAGCGCTTTAGGTTACAGCGACGAGCAGTACTTC
cdr3_aa: CASALGYSDEQYF
clone_size: NA
j_call: TRBJ2-7
d_call: NA
v_call: TRBV11-2

cdr3_nt: TGTGCCAGCAGCGGAGCGGGGGGGATCCAAGAGACCCAGTACTTC
cdr3_aa: CASSGAGGIQETQYF
clone_size: few
j_call: TRBJ2-5
d_call: TRBD2
v_call: TRBV2

cdr3_nt: TGTGCCAGCAGCTTAGCGGCTAGCGGCCAATTCGGGGAGCTGTTTTTT
cdr3_aa: CASSLAASGQFGELFF
clone_size: few
j_call: TRBJ2-2
d_call: TRBD2
v_call: TRBV11-2

cdr3_nt: TGTGCCAGCAGTCACTTAACCGGGGAGGATGGCTACACCTTC
cdr3_aa: CASSHLTGEDGYTF
clone_size: few
j_call: TRBJ1-2
d_call: NA
v_call: TRBV11-3

cdr3_nt: TGTGCCAGCAGAACACTGGCTAGCGGGGGACCCTACAATGAGCAGTTCTTC
cdr3_aa: CASRTLASGGPYNEQFF
clone_size: few
j_call: TRBJ2-1
d_call: TRBD2
v_call: TRBV7-8

cdr3_nt: TGCAGTGCTAGAGATCACACCTCCGGTGGGACTGAAGCTTTCTTT
cdr3_aa: CSARDHTSGGTEAFF
clone_size: NA
j_call: TRBJ1-1
d_call: NA
v_call: TRBV20-1

cdr3_nt: TGTGCCAGCAGCTTAATAGAAGAGACCCAGTACTTC
cdr3_aa: CASSLIEETQYF
clone_size: many
j_call: TRBJ2-5
d_call: NA
v_call: TRBV7-9

cdr3_nt: TGCGCCAGCAGCCAGGCAAACAGCCCCCCTTACAATGAGCAGTTCTTC
cdr3_aa: CASSQANSPPYNEQFF
clone_size: few
j_call: TRBJ2-1
d_call: NA
v_call: TRBV4-1

cdr3_nt: TGTGCCAGCTACCTTCCGTCTGTAAGCACTGAAGCTTTCTTT
cdr3_aa: CASYLPSVSTEAFF
clone_size: NA
j_call: TRBJ1-1
d_call: NA
v_call: TRBV6-2/TRBV6-3

cdr3_nt: TGTGCCAGCAGCCCCCCAACGTCCTTCCAAGAGACCCAGTACTTC
cdr3_aa: CASSPPTSFQETQYF
clone_size: NA
j_call: TRBJ2-5
d_call: NA
v_call: TRBV11-2

cdr3_nt: TGTGCCAGCAGTAATGTTTTATCACCCCTCCACTTT
cdr3_aa: CASSNVLSPLHF
clone_size: few
j_call: TRBJ1-6
d_call: NA
v_call: TRBV6-5

cdr3_nt: TGCAGTGCTAGGGAAAACTATAATTCACCCCTCCACTTT
cdr3_aa: CSARENYNSPLHF
clone_size: NA
j_call: TRBJ1-6
d_call: NA
v_call: TRBV20-1

cdr3_nt: TGTGCCAGCAGTGACGTTGACGGGGGCCTCACCGGGGAGCTGTTTTTT
cdr3_aa: CASSDVDGGLTGELFF
clone_size: few
j_call: TRBJ2-2
d_call: NA
v_call: TRBV2

cdr3_nt: TGCAGTGCTAGTACGTCGGGGGGCTGGACTTTGAGGGAGCAGTACTTC
cdr3_aa: CSASTSGGWTLREQYF
clone_size: NA
j_call: TRBJ2-5
d_call: NA
v_call: TRBV20-1

cdr3_nt: TGTGCCAGCAGTTCTCCCTTAACTAATGAAAAACTGTTTTTT
cdr3_aa: CASSSPLTNEKLFF
clone_size: NA
j_call: TRBJ1-4
d_call: NA
v_call: TRBV12-3/TRBV12-4

cdr3_nt: TGTGCCAGCAGAGCCTCAGGGGGCAGGAACTCACCCCTCCACTTT
cdr3_aa: CASRASGGRNSPLHF
clone_size: NA
j_call: TRBJ1-6
d_call: TRBD1
v_call: TRBV6-5

cdr3_nt: TGTGCCAGCAGCTTGACTAGCGGGGGAGCGAGAACCGGGGAGCTGTTTTTT
cdr3_aa: CASSLTSGGARTGELFF
clone_size: NA
j_call: TRBJ2-2
d_call: TRBD2
v_call: TRBV7-2

cdr3_nt: TGTGCCACCAGCCTTAGCGGGGTAAATAATGAGCAGTTCTTC
cdr3_aa: CATSLSGVNNEQFF
clone_size: few
j_call: TRBJ2-1
d_call: TRBD2
v_call: TRBV24-1